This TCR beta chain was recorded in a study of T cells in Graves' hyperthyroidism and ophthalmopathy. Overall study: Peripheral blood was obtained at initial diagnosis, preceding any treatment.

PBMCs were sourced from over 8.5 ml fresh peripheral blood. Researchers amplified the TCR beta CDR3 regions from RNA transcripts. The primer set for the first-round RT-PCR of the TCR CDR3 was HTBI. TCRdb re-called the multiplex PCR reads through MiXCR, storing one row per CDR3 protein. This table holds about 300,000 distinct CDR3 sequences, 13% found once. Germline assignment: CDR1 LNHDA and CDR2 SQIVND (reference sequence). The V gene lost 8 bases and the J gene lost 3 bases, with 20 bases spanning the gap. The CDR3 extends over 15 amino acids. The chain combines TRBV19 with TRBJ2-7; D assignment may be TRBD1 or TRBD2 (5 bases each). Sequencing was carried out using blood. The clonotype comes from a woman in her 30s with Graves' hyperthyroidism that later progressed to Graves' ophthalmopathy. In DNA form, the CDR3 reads TGTGCCAGTCCGGGACCGCCACACCTGATCTACGAGCAGTACTTC. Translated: CASPGPPHLIYEQYF.